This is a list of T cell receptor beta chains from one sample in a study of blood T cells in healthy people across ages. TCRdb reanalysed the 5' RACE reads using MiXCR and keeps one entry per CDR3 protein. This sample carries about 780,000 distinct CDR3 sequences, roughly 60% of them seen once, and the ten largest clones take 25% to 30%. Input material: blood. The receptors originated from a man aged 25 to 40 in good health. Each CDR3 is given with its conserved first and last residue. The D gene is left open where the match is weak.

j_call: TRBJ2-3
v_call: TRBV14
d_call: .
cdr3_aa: CASSPWPRGTDTQYF

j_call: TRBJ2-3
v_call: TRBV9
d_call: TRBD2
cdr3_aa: CASSGTSGYTDTQYF

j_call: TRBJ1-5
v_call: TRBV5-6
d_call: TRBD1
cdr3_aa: CASSILQGQPQHF

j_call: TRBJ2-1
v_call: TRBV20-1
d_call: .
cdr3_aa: CSARVPNMNDNEQFF

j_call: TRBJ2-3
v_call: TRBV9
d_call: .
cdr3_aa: CASGNTDTQYF

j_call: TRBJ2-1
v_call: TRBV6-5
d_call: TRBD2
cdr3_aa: CASSGLAGFSYNEQFF

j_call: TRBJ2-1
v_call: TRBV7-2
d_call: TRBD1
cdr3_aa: CASSIGTAEQFF

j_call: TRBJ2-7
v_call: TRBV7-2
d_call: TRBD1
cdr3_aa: CASRPTQGAHTYEQYF

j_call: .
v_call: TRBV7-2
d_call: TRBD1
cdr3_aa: CASSHATGAYEQYF

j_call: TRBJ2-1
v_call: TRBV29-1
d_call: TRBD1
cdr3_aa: CSVMEPGQEVGGQFF

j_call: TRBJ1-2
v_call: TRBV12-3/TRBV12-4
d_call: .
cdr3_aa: CASSSSGRVGYTF

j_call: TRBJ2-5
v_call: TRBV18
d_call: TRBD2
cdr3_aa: CASSSYSSGSFQETQYF

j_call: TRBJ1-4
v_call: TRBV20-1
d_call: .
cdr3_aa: CSARDLRQSPEMFF

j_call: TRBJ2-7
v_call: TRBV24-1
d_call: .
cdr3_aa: CATSELAGRSYEQYF

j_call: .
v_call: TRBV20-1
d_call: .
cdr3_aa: CSATPRLGEQYF

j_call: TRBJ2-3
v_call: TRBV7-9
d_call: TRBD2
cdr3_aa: CASSWLADTDTQYF

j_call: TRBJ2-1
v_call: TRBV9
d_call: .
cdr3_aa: CASSDERGYNEQFF

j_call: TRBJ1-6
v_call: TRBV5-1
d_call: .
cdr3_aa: CASSLGPEGNSPLHF

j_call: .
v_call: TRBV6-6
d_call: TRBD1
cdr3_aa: CASSHLSRGFDEQYF

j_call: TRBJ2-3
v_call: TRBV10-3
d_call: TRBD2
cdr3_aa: CATLAGLSTDTQYF

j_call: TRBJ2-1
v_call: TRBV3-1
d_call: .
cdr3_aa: CASSLTRDGYNEQFF

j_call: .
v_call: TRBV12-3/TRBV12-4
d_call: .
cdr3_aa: CASSRGTNYEQYF

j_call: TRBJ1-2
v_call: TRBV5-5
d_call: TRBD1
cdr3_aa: CASSVTGMSYGYTF

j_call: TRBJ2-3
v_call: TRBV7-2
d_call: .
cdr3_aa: CASSSLGMDTQYF

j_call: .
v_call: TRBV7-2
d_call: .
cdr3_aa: CASSLTPTHNEQYF

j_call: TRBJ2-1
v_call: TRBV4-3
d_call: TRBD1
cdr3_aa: CASSKGGHRNNEQFF

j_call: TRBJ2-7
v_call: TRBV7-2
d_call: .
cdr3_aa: CASSLGAVTYEQYF

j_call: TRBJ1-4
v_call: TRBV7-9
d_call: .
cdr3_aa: CASSSQDGPNEKLFF

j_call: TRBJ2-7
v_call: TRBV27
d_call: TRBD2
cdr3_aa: CASSLRQAGPYEQYF

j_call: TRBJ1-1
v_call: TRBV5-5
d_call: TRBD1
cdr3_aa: CASSEQGPGTEAFF

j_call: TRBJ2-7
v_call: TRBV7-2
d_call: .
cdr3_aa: CASSLQGGPYEQYF

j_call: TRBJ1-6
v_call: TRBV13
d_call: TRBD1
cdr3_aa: CASSLGRTGVSPLHF

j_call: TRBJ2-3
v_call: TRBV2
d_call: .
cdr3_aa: CASSGQVPSTDTQYF

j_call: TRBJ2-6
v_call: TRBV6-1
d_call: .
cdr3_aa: CASRRGGTGLSGANVLTF

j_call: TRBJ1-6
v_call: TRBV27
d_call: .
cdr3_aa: CASSPLKAGAYNSPLHF

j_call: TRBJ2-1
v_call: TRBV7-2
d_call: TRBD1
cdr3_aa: CASSPRTGVGSYNEQFF

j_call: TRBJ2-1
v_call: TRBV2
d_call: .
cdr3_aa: CAGGTEGNEQFF

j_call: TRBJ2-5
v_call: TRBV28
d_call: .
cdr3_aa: CASSPQGSWYGGQYF

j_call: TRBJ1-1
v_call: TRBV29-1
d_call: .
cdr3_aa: CSVNTGFAEAFF

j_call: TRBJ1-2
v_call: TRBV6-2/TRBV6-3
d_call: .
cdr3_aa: CASSYSLDEGTFYGYTF

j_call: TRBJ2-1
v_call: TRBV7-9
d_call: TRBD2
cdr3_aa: CASSTGGTYEQFF

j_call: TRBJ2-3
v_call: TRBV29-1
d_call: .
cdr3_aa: CSVEPEGAGTDTQYF

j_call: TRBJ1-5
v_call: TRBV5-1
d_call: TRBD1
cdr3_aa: CASSLDGTGGASQPQHF

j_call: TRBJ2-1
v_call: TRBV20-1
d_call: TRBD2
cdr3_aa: CSAHGASGGAGEQFF

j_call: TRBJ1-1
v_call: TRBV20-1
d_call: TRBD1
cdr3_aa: CSARKDRPNTEAFF

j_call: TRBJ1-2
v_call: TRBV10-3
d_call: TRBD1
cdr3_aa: CAGQANSEDGYTF

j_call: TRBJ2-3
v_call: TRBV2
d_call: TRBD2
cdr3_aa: CASSLFGAGRVADTQYF

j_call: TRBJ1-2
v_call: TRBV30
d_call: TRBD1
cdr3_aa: CARSRGQEGYGYTF

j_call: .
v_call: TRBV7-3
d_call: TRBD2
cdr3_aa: CASSSTGLAGKETQYF

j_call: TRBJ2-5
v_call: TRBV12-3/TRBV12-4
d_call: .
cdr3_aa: CASSSPPGETQYF